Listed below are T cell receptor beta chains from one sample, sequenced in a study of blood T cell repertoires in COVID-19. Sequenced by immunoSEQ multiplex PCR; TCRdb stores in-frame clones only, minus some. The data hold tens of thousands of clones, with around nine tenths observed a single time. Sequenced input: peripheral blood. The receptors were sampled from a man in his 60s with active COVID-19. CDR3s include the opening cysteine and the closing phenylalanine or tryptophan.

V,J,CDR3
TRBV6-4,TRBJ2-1,CASSLLPTGSGHRQFF
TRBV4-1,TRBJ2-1,CASSQVTGGGEQFF
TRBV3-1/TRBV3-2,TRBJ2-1,CASSPTRDTYNEQFF
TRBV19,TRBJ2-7,CASSMYGTGTEQYF
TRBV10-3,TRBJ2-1,CAISAGLAGAGEQFF
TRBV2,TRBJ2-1,CASRGLAGLNNEQFF
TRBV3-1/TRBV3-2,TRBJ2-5,CASSPFQGETQYF
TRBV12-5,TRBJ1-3,CASGSLLWGHQSGNTIYF
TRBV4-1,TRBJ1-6,CASSLTGLSGSPLHF
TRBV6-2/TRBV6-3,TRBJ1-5,CASSGQISNQPQHF
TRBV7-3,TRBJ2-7,CASSLDRGDEQYF
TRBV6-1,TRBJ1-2,CASSAKTAEPIYGYTF
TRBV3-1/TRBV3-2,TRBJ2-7,CASSQGTSGGYEQYF
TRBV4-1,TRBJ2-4,CASSQETRALAKNIQYF
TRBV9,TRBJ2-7,CASSVPSLAGCEQYF
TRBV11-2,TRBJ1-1,CASSLARAVSSEAFF
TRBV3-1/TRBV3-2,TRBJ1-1,CASSQESSLGTGFRETEAFF
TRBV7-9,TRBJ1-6,CASSPNRDSPLHF
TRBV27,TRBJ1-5,CASSLQGAGQPQHF
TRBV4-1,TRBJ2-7,CASSQDPGGVLREQYF
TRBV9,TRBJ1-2,CASSVTGGKGGYTF
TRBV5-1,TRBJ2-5,CASKAWGVAGGQETQYF
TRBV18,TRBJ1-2,CASSPTGRPYGYTF
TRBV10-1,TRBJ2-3,CASSGDLAGGTDTQYF
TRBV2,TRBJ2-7,CASKVWGTSYEQYF
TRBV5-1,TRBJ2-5,CASSPLGGRQETQYF